These T cell receptor beta chains were read from a single sample in a study of cytomegalovirus exposure and HLA in healthy donors. Sequenced by immunoSEQ multiplex PCR; TCRdb stores in-frame clones only, minus some. This table has around 190,000 clones, roughly 81% appearing once. Material for sequencing was PBMCs. These receptors were collected from a woman aged 25 to 45 in good health and CMV-seronegative. The conserved cysteine and the conserved F or W are not part of the CDR3 here. Each record gives: J gene, V gene, CDR3 protein.

J: TRBJ2-1; V: TRBV7-6; CDR3: ASSLPASAYNEQF
J: TRBJ2-7; V: TRBV28; CDR3: ASSPFGLAGRYEQY
J: TRBJ1-1; V: TRBV7-3; CDR3: ASSLTWASEAF
J: TRBJ1-5; V: TRBV7-2; CDR3: ASSQDRSQPQH
J: TRBJ1-5; V: TRBV27; CDR3: ASTRTGRGGNQPQH
J: TRBJ2-1; V: TRBV9; CDR3: ASTSGGSSYNEQF
J: TRBJ1-2; V: TRBV5-4; CDR3: ASSLIDRDNYGYT
J: TRBJ2-5; V: TRBV7-9; CDR3: ASTPGGGETQY
J: TRBJ2-7; V: TRBV10-1; CDR3: ASSDTSGRAQEQY
J: TRBJ1-2; V: TRBV5-4; CDR3: ASSDDSYGYT
J: TRBJ1-2; V: TRBV19; CDR3: ASSAPDRGFHYGYT
J: TRBJ2-1; V: TRBV30; CDR3: AWRSGTGGYNEQF
J: TRBJ2-5; V: TRBV29-1; CDR3: SALPGARETQY
J: TRBJ1-5; V: TRBV29-1; CDR3: SVAVEGGGNQPQH
J: TRBJ2-1; V: TRBV10-1; CDR3: APLTSVEFDEQF
J: TRBJ1-4; V: TRBV6-5; CDR3: ASHTHGKGGKLF
J: TRBJ2-5; V: TRBV2; CDR3: ASPLSQETQY
J: TRBJ2-2; V: TRBV11-2; CDR3: ASSPPEGGGTGELF
J: TRBJ2-3; V: TRBV5-1; CDR3: ASSLVLAGGSDTQY
J: TRBJ2-7; V: TRBV6-5; CDR3: ASNPGQGAYEQY
J: TRBJ2-1; V: TRBV25-1; CDR3: ASSEGVGRANDEQF
J: TRBJ2-7; V: TRBV5-1; CDR3: ASSLGTSVAYEQY
J: TRBJ2-1; V: TRBV6-5; CDR3: ASRETSIYEQF
J: TRBJ2-3; V: TRBV5-6; CDR3: ASSLGTSGSDTQY
J: TRBJ2-2; V: TRBV7-7; CDR3: ASSFGTGEIGELF
J: TRBJ1-5; V: TRBV7-2; CDR3: ASSFMDRGNQPQH
J: TRBJ2-7; V: TRBV9; CDR3: ASSGGGASSEQY
J: TRBJ1-3; V: TRBV6-6; CDR3: ASSSAGIRNTIY
J: TRBJ1-3; V: TRBV19; CDR3: ASSDRSSGNTIY
J: TRBJ1-2; V: TRBV6-5; CDR3: ASSPHGGASGYT
J: TRBJ2-3; V: TRBV19; CDR3: ASRTGGRTDTQY
J: TRBJ1-4; V: TRBV4-1; CDR3: ASSQGRQGNEKLF
J: TRBJ1-5; V: TRBV19; CDR3: ASSTRRGEQANQPQH
J: TRBJ2-7; V: TRBV4-2; CDR3: ASSHPRGLAGPSEQY
J: TRBJ2-5; V: TRBV5-1; CDR3: ASRQQGATETQY
J: TRBJ2-2; V: TRBV2; CDR3: ASSPDRGRTGELF
J: TRBJ2-5; V: TRBV12-5; CDR3: ASAHIDTRQY
J: TRBJ1-2; V: TRBV19; CDR3: ATLGQGRNGYT
J: TRBJ2-7; V: TRBV5-4; CDR3: ASSLRVTGIDEQY
J: TRBJ2-7; V: TRBV25-1; CDR3: ASSEHGVYEQY
J: TRBJ1-6; V: TRBV5-4; CDR3: ASSADRGDSPLH
J: TRBJ1-1; V: TRBV19; CDR3: ASSLRQTRVANTEAF
J: TRBJ2-5; V: TRBV4-1; CDR3: ASSVGWSGGVQETQY
J: TRBJ2-1; V: TRBV4-1; CDR3: ASSQFGTSGIYNEQF
J: TRBJ2-1; V: TRBV10-3; CDR3: ATGRLAGGNEQF
J: TRBJ2-5; V: TRBV2; CDR3: ASSGQSQETQY
J: TRBJ2-2; V: TRBV4-1; CDR3: ASSQGSGGTDTGELF
J: TRBJ2-1; V: TRBV28; CDR3: ASSSGVRGGTNNEQF
J: TRBJ2-5; V: TRBV19; CDR3: ASSIGTTGVKTQY
J: TRBJ2-1; V: TRBV5-1; CDR3: ASSALAGGNEQF
J: TRBJ2-5; V: TRBV7-6; CDR3: ASSLAQTSRETQY
J: TRBJ1-5; V: TRBV6-1; CDR3: ASTIPGGVGQPQH
J: TRBJ2-7; V: TRBV28; CDR3: VSVQNSYEQY
J: TRBJ2-1; V: TRBV5-4; CDR3: ASSPRTGSNEQF
J: TRBJ1-1; V: TRBV6-5; CDR3: ASSYVARVVTEAF
J: TRBJ2-3; V: TRBV18; CDR3: ASSPRVWGTDTQY
J: TRBJ2-3; V: TRBV2; CDR3: ASIRTSGLTDTQY